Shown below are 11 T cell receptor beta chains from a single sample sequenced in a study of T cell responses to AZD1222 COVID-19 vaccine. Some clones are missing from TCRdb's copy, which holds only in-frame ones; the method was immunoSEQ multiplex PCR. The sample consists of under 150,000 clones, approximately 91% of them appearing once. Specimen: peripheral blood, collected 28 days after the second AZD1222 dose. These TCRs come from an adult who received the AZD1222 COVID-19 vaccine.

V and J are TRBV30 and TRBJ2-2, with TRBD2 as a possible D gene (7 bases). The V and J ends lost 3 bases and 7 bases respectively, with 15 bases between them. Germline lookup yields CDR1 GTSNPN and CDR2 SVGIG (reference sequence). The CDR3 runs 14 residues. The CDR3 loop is CAWREGGAIGELFF. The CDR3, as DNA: TGTGCCTGGAGGGAAGGGGGGGCGATCGGGGAGCTGTTTTTT.

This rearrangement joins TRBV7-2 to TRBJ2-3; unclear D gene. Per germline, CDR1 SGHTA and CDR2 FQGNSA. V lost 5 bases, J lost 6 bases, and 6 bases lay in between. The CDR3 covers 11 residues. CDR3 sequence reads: CASSLVDTQYF. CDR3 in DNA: TGTGCCAGCAGCCTCGTTGATACGCAGTATTTT.

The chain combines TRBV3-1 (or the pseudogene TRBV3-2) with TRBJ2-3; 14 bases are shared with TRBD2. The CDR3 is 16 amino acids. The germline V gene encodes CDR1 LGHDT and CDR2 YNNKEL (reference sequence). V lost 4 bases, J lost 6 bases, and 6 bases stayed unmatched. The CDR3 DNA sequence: TGTGCCAGCAGCCGCGGGACTAGCGGGAGTCTCGATACGCAGTATTTT. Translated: CASSRGTSGSLDTQYF.

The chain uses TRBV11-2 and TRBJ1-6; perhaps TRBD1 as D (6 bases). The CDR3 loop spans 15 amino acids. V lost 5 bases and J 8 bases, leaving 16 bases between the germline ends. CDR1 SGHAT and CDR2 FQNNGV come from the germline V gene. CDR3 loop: CASSKRQEGYSPLHF. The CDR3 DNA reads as TGTGCCAGCAGCAAAAGACAGGAAGGTTATTCACCCCTCCACTTT. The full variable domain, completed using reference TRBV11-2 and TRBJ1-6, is EAGVAQSPRYKIIEKRQSVAFWCNPISGHATLYWYQQILGQGPKLLIQFQNNGVVDDSQLPKDRFSAERLKGVDSTLKIQPAKLEDSAVYLCASSKRQEGYSPLHFGNGTRLTVT.

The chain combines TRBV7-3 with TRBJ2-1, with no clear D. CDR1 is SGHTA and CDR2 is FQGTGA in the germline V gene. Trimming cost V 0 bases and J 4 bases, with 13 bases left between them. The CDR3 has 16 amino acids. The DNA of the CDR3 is TGTGCCAGCAGCTTAACTGAACCCACCACTTACAATGAGCAGTTCTTC. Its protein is CASSLTEPTTYNEQFF.

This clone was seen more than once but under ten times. This CDR3 reads CASSEEGSLAFEQYF. The CDR3, as DNA: TGTGCCAGCAGTGAGGAGGGCTCCCTGGCATTCGAGCAGTACTTC. The rearrangement joins TRBV6-1 to TRBJ2-7, with D perhaps matching TRBD2 (6 bases). CDR1 MNHNS and CDR2 SASEGT come from the germline V gene. Trimming shortened V by 3 bases and J by 6 bases, and 18 bases separated the two germline ends. The CDR3 spans 15 residues.

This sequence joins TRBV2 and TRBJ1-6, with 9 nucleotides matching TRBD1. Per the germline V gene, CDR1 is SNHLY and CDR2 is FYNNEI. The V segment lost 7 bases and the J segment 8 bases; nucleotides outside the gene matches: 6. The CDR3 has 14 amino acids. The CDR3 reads CASIGTGNYSPLHF. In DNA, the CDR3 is TGTGCCAGCATTGGGACAGGGAACTATTCACCCCTCCACTTT.

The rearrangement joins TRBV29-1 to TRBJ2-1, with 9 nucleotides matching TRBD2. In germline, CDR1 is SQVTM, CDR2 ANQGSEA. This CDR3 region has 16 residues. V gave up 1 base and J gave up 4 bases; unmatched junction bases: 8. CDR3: CSVEVGGSGRYNEQFF. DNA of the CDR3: TGCAGCGTTGAAGTGGGGGGCAGCGGGAGGTACAATGAGCAGTTCTTC.

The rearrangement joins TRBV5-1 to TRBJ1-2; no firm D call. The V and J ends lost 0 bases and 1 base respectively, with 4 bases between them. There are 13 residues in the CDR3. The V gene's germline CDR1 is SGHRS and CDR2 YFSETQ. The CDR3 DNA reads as TGCGCCAGCAGCTTGGACAATAACTATGGCTACACCTTC. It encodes CASSLDNNYGYTF. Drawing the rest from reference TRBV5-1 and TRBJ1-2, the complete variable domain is KAGVTQTPRYLIKTRGQQVTLSCSPISGHRSVSWYQQTPGQGLQFLFEYFSETQRNKGNFPGRFSGRQFSNSRSEMNVSTLELGDSALYLCASSLDNNYGYTFGSGTRLTVV.

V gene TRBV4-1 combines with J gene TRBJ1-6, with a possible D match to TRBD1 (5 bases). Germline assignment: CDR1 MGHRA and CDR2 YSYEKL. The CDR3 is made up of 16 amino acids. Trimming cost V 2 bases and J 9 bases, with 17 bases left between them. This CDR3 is CASSQFGTPVGSPLHF. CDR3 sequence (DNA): TGCGCCAGCAGCCAATTCGGGACTCCCGTGGGTTCACCCCTCCACTTT.

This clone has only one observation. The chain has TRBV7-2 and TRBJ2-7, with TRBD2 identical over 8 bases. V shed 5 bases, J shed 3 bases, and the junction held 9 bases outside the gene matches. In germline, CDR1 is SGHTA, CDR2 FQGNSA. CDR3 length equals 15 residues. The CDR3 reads CASSRASGSRYEQYF. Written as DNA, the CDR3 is TGTGCCAGCAGCCGGGCTAGCGGGTCACGCTACGAGCAGTACTTC.